This TCR beta chain comes out of a study of blood T cell repertoires in COVID-19. The overall study: The samples span acute and convalescent COVID-19 from the United States, Italy and Spain. The analysed material was cDNA or gDNA that came from T cells, B-cell-depleted T cells, or PBMCs.

Germline V gene data show CDR1 as LGHNA and CDR2 as YNFKEQ. The CDR3 loop spans 13 amino acids. V gave up 3 bases and J gave up 4 bases, with 9 bases separating them. This clone was picked up a small number of times. Only in-frame clones appear in the TCRdb table, and some are missing; sequencing was by immunoSEQ multiplex PCR. The data contain tens of thousands of clones, over 70% of them singletons. This clonotype was sampled from a human donor in a cohort sampled during active COVID-19. V usage is TRBV4-2 and J usage is TRBJ1-2; D is unclear. The source material was peripheral blood. The CDR3 is CASSHRSAYGYTF. The CDR3 coding sequence is TGTGCCAGCAGCCATCGGTCCGCCTATGGCTACACCTTC.